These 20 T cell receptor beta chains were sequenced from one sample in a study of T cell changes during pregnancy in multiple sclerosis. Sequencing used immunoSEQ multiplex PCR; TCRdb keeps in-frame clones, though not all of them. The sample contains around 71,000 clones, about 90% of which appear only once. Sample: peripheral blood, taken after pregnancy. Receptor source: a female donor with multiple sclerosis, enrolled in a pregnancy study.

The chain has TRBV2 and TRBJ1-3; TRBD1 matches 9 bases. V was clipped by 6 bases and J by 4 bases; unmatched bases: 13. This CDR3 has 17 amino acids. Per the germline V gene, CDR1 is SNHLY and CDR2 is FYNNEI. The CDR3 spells CASSQYSTTGGGNTIYF. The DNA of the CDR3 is TGTGCCAGCAGCCAATACTCGACGACAGGGGGGGGAAACACCATATATTTT.

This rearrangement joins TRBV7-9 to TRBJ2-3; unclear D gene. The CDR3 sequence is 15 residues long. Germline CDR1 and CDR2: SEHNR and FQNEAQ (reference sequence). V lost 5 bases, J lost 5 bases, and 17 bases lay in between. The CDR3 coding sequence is TGTGCCAGCAGCCCCACCCCAGTCACGGGAGATACGCAGTATTTT. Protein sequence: CASSPTPVTGDTQYF. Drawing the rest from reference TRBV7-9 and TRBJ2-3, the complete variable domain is DTGVSQNPRHKITKRGQNVTFRCDPISEHNRLYWYRQTLGQGPEFLTYFQNEAQLEKSRLLSDRFSAERPKGSFSTLEIQRTEQGDSAMYLCASSPTPVTGDTQYFGPGTRLTVL.

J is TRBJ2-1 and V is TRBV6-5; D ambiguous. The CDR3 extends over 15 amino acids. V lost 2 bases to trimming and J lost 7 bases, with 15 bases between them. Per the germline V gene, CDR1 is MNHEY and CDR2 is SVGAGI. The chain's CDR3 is CASSYGRNSRNEQFF. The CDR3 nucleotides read TGTGCCAGCAGTTACGGCAGGAACTCCCGGAATGAGCAGTTCTTC.

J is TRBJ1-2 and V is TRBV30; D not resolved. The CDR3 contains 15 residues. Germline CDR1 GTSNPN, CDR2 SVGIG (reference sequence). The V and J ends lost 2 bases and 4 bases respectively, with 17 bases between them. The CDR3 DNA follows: TGTGCCTGGAGTCAATCGGGTCTCCTAAGCTATGGCTACACCTTC. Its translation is CAWSQSGLLSYGYTF.

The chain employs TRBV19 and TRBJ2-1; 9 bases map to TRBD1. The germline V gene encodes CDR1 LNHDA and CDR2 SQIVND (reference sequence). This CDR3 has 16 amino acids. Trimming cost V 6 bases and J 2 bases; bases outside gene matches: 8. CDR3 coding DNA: TGTGCCAGTAGCACGCCCGGGACAGGGACCTACAATGAGCAGTTCTTC. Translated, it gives CASSTPGTGTYNEQFF.

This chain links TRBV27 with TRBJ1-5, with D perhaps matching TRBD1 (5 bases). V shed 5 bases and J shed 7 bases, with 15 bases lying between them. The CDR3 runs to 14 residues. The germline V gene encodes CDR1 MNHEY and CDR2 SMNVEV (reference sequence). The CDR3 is CASSTSGSLQPQHF. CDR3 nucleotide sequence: TGTGCCAGCAGTACGTCAGGGTCTCTCCAGCCCCAGCATTTT.

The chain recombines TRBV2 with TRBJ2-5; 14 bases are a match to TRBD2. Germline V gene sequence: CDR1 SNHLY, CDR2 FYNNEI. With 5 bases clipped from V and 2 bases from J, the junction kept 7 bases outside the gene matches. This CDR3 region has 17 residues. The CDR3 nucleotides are TGTGCCAGCAGTCCCAGGACTAGCGGGAGGCCGCAAGAGACCCAGTACTTC. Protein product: CASSPRTSGRPQETQYF.

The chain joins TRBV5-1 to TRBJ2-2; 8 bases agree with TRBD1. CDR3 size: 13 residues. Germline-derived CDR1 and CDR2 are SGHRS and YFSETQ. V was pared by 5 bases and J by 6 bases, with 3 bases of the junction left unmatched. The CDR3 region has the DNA TGCGCCAGCAGGGACAGGGATCCCGGGGAGCTGTTTTTT. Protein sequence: CASRDRDPGELFF. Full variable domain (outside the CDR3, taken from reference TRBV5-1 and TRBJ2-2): KAGVTQTPRYLIKTRGQQVTLSCSPISGHRSVSWYQQTPGQGLQFLFEYFSETQRNKGNFPGRFSGRQFSNSRSEMNVSTLELGDSALYLCASRDRDPGELFFGEGSRLTVL.

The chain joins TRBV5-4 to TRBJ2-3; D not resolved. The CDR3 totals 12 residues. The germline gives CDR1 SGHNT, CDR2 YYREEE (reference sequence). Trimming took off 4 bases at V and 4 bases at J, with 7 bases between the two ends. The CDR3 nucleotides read TGTGCCAGCAGCCTTGCGCCAGATACGCAGTATTTT. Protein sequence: CASSLAPDTQYF. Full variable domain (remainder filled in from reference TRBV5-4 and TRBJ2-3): ETGVTQSPTHLIKTRGQQVTLRCSSQSGHNTVSWYQQALGQGPQFIFQYYREEENGRGNFPPRFSGLQFPNYSSELNVNALELDDSALYLCASSLAPDTQYFGPGTRLTVL.

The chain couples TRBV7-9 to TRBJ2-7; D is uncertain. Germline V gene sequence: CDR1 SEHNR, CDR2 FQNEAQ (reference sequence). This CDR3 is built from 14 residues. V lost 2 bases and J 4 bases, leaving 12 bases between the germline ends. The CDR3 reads CASSLKKQNYEQYF. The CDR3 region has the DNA TGTGCCAGCAGCTTAAAGAAACAGAATTACGAGCAGTACTTC.

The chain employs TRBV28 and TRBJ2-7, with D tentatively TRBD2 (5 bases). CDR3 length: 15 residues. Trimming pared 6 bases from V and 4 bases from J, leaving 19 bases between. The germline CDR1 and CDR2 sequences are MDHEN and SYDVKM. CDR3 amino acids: CASRNPGVGGYEQYF. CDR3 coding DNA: TGTGCCAGCAGAAACCCCGGGGTGGGCGGGTACGAGCAGTACTTC.

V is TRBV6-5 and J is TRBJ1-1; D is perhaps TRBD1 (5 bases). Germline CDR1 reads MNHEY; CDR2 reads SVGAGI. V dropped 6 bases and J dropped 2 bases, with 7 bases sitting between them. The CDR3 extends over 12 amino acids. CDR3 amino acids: CASRWGNTEAFF. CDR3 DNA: TGTGCCAGCAGGTGGGGCAACACTGAAGCTTTCTTT.

CDR3 loop: CASSTQGIRNQPQHF. The CDR3 DNA sequence: TGTGCCAGTAGTACTCAGGGGATTAGGAATCAGCCCCAGCATTTT. The chain joins TRBV19 to TRBJ1-5, with D tentatively TRBD1 (6 bases). The CDR3 covers 15 residues. Germline V CDR1 and CDR2: LNHDA, SQIVND (reference sequence). Trimming shortened V by 4 bases and J by 4 bases, and 14 bases separated the two germline ends.

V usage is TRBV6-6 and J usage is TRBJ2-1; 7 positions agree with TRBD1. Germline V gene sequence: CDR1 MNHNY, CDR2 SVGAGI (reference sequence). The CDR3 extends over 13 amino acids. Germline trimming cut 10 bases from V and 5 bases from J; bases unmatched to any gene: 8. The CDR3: CATIETGNNEQFF. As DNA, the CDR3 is TGTGCCACCATTGAGACAGGGAACAATGAGCAGTTCTTC.

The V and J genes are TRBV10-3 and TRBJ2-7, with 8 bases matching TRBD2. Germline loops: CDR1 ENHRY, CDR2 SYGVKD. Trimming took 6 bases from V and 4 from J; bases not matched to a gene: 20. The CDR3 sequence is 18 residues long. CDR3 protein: CAIRPHLGLAQKGYEQYF. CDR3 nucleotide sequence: TGTGCCATCAGGCCCCACCTCGGACTAGCCCAAAAGGGTTACGAGCAGTACTTC.

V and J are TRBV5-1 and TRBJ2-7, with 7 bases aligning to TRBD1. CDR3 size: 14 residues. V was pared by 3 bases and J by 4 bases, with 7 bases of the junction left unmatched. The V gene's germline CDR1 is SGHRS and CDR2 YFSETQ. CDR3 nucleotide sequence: TGCGCCAGCAGCTCACAACCGGGACAGTACGAGCAGTACTTC. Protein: CASSSQPGQYEQYF.

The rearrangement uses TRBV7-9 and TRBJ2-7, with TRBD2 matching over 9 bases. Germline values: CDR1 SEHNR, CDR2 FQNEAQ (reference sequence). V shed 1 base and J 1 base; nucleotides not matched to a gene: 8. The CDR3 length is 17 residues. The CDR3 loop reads CASSLGISREGSYEQYF. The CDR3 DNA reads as TGTGCCAGCAGCTTAGGTATATCGCGGGAGGGTTCCTACGAGCAGTACTTC.

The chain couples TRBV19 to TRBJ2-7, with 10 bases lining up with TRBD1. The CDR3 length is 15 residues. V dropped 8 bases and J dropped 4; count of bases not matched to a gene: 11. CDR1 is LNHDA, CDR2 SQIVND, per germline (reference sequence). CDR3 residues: CASAERDRGTYEQYF. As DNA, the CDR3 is TGTGCCAGTGCAGAACGGGACAGGGGTACTTACGAGCAGTACTTC.

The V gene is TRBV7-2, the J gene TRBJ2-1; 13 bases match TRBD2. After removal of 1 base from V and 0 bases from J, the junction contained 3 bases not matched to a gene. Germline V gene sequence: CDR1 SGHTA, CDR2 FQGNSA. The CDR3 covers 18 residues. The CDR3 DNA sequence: TGTGCCAGCAGCTTAGAACTAGCGGGAGGGAGCTCCTACAATGAGCAGTTCTTC. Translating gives CASSLELAGGSSYNEQFF.

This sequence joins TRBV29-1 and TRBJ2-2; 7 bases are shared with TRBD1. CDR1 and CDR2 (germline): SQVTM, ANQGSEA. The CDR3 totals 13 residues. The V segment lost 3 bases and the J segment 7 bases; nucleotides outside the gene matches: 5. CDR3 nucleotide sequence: TGCAGCGTTGAGAGGGGGCGCGACGGGGAGCTGTTTTTT. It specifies CSVERGRDGELFF.